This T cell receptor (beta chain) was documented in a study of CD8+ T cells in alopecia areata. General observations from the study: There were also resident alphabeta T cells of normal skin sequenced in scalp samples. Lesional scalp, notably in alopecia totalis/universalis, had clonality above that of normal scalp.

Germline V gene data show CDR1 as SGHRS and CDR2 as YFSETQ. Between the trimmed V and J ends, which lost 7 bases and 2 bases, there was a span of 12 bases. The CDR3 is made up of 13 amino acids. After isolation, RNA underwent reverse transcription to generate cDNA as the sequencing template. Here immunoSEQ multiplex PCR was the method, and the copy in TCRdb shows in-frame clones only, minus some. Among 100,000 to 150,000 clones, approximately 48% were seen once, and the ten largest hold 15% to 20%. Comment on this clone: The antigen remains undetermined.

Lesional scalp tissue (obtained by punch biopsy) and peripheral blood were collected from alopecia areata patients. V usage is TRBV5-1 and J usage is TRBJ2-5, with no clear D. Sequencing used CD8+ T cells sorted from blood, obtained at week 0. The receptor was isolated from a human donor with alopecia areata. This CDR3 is CASPERPQETQYF. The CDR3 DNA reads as TGCGCCAGCCCCGAGAGACCTCAAGAGACCCAGTACTTC.